This T cell receptor (beta chain) stems from a study of cytomegalovirus exposure and HLA in healthy donors. Study-wide points: Roughly uniform sequencing depth across donors was assumed, possibly incorrectly.

In the PCR, 60 Vbeta and 13 Jbeta primers were used. The table came from immunoSEQ multiplex PCR; TCRdb's copy has only in-frame clones and leaves some out. The profile shows about 190,000 clones, 65% to 80% of them singletons. CDR1 is SNHLY and CDR2 is FYNNEI in the germline V gene. The CDR3 runs to 16 residues. Trimming took off 6 bases at V and 3 bases at J, with 15 bases between the two ends. This clone was observed a single time. Its target is unknown. The specimen was PBMCs. The rearrangement joins TRBV2 to TRBJ1-6, with D hard to call. The clonotype was recovered from a woman in her thirties or forties in good health and CMV-seronegative. CDR3 protein: CASSAGRAGYNSPLHF. The CDR3 DNA is TGTGCCAGCAGCGCTGGCCGGGCGGGCTATAATTCACCCCTCCACTTT.